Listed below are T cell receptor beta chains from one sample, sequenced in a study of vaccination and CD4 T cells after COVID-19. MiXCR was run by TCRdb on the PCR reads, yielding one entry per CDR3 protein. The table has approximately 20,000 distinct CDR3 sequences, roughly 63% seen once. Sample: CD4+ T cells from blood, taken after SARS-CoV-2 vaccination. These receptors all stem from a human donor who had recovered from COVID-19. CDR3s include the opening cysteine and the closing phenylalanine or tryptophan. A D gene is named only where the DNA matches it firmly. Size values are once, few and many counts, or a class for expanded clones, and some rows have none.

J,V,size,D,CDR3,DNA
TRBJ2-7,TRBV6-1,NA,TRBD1,CASSDAPDGTGFF,TGTGCCAGCAGTGACGCCCCGGACGGGACAGGGTTCTTC
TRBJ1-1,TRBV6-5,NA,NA,CASSSQPGGVTEAFF,TGTGCCAGCAGTTCCCAGCCTGGAGGGGTCACTGAAGCTTTCTTT
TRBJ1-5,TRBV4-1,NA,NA,CASSQDHNSNQPQHF,TGCGCCAGCAGCCAAGATCACAATAGCAATCAGCCCCAGCATTTT
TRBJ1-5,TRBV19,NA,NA,CASSASGGNQPQHF,TGTGCCAGTAGTGCCTCAGGGGGCAATCAGCCCCAGCATTTT
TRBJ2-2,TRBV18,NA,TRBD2,CASSSTSVGTGELFF,TGTGCCAGCTCATCGACTAGCGTTGGAACCGGGGAGCTGTTTTTT
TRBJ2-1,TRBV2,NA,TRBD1,CARFDPRGLYNNEQFF,TGTGCCAGGTTCGACCCCAGGGGGCTTTATAACAATGAGCAGTTCTTC
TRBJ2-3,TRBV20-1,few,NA,CSAQEGGNTQYF,TGCAGTGCCCAGGAGGGGGGGAATACGCAGTATTTT
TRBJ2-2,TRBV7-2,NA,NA,CASSLAGRPNTGELFF,TGTGCCAGCAGCTTGGCCGGCAGACCAAACACCGGGGAGCTGTTTTTT
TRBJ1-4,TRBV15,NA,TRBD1,CATSRVDRAPNEKLFF,TGTGCCACCAGCAGAGTGGACAGGGCGCCTAATGAAAAACTGTTTTTT
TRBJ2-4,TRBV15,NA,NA,CATSRARAGRIQYF,TGTGCCACCAGCAGAGCTCGGGCGGGGCGTATTCAGTACTTC
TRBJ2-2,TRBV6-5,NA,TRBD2,CASSLGLADTGELFF,TGTGCCAGCAGTTTAGGACTAGCGGACACCGGGGAGCTGTTTTTT
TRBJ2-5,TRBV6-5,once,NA,CASSYSWALQETQYF,TGTGCCAGCAGTTACTCCTGGGCCTTACAAGAGACCCAGTACTTC
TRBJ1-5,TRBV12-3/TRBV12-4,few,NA,CASSRTGGGQPQHF,TGTGCCAGCAGTAGAACAGGAGGGGGACAGCCCCAGCATTTT
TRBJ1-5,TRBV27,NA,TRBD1,CASSPGQGFIQPQHF,TGTGCCAGCAGCCCCGGACAGGGTTTTATTCAGCCCCAGCATTTT
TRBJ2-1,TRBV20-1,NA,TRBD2,CSANLPGLAVTSYNEQFF,TGCAGTGCTAACCTACCGGGACTAGCGGTAACTTCCTACAATGAGCAGTTCTTC
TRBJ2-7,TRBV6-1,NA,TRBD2,CASSERWGLAGGPIVRDEQYF,TGTGCCAGCAGTGAAAGGTGGGGACTAGCGGGAGGGCCCATAGTACGTGACGAGCAGTACTTC
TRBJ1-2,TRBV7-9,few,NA,CASTLGAGLFYGYTF,TGTGCCAGCACCCTAGGGGCAGGGTTGTTCTATGGCTACACCTTC
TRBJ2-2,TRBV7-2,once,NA,CASSPGNTGELFF,TGTGCCAGCAGCCCGGGGAACACCGGGGAGCTGTTTTTT
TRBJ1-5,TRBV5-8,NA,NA,CASSLVQGEPQHF,TGTGCCAGCAGCTTGGTACAGGGCGAGCCCCAGCATTTT
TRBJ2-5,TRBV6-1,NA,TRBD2,CASRRLAGSYQETQYF,TGTGCCAGCAGACGACTAGCGGGATCGTACCAAGAGACCCAGTACTTC
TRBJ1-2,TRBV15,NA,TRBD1,CATSRRPGQGDYGYTF,TGTGCCACCAGCAGACGACCGGGACAGGGAGACTATGGCTACACCTTC
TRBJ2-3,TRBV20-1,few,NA,CSARDFSTDTQYF,TGCAGTGCAAGGGACTTTAGCACAGATACGCAGTATTTT
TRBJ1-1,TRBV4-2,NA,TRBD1,CASSQDTDRDTEAFF,TGTGCCAGCAGCCAAGATACTGACAGGGACACTGAAGCTTTCTTT